These 22 T cell receptor beta chains were all obtained from the same sample, sequenced in a study of early stage breast cancer tumors. Clones were read by immunoSEQ multiplex PCR, and TCRdb kept only the in-frame ones, dropping some. The sample includes roughly 14,000 clones, around 80% of them seen just once. The sample consisted of normal breast tissue next to the tumor. These TCRs come from a person in their fifties with breast cancer.

CDR3 loop: CASSWTGKNIQYF. CDR3 nucleotides: TGTGCCAGCAGTTGGACAGGGAAAAACATTCAGTACTTC. This chain joins TRBV6-5 and TRBJ2-4; 8 bases fit TRBD1. Germline CDR1 reads MNHEY; CDR2 reads SVGAGI. The CDR3 consists of 13 residues. V lost 4 bases to trimming and J lost 4 bases; unmatched junction nucleotides: 0.

This chain connects TRBV6-5 to TRBJ2-5, with D possibly matching TRBD2 (6 bases). This CDR3 has 14 amino acids. V lost 0 bases, J lost 2 bases, and 7 bases lay in between. Germline CDR1 and CDR2: MNHEY and SVGAGI. CDR3 sequence (DNA): TGTGCCAGCAGTTACTCGGAGGGTCAAGAGACCCAGTACTTC. Its translation is CASSYSEGQETQYF.

This clone occurred a few times. The rearrangement links TRBV25-1 to TRBJ2-5; TRBD1 or TRBD2 may be the D gene (6 bases each). Germline values: CDR1 MGHDK, CDR2 SYGVNS. The CDR3 contains 14 residues. V lost 6 bases to trimming and J lost 9 bases, with 20 bases between them. CDR3 residues: CASRGGSRILSQYF. The CDR3 coding sequence is TGTGCCAGCAGGGGGGGCTCTAGGATCCTATCCCAGTACTTC. Full variable domain (remainder filled in from reference TRBV25-1 and TRBJ2-5): EADIYQTPRYLVIGTGKKITLECSQTMGHDKMYWYQQDPGMELHLIHYSYGVNSTEKGDLSSESTVSRIRTEHFPLTLESARPSHTSQYLCASRGGSRILSQYFGPGTRLLVL.

The chain links TRBV5-1 to TRBJ2-3, with 9 nucleotides matching TRBD1. Germline lookup yields CDR1 SGHRS and CDR2 YFSETQ. V lost 4 bases and J lost 3; bases outside the gene matches: 9. CDR3 length: 16 amino acids. CDR3 nucleotides: TGCGCCAGCAGCCTAACTGGACAGGGGTTTACAGATACGCAGTATTTT. Its translation is CASSLTGQGFTDTQYF.

Notes on this clone: A junction end diverges from the germline sequence, so it may reflect a read error. The chain is built from TRBV9 and TRBJ2-5; D may be TRBD2 (6 bases). CDR1 and CDR2 (germline): SGDLS, YYNGEE. The CDR3 runs to 13 residues. This CDR3 reads CAGSVEWGEPQYF. The CDR3 region has the DNA TGTGCCGGCAGCGTAGAGTGGGGGGAACCCCAGTACTTC.

V usage is TRBV18 and J usage is TRBJ2-5; 9 bases map to TRBD1. V gave up 0 bases and J gave up 6 bases; unmatched junction bases: 8. The CDR3 totals 16 residues. Germline V gene data show CDR1 as KGHSH and CDR2 as LQKENI. The CDR3 sequence: CASSPPGTGQGKTQYF. The CDR3 nucleotides read TGTGCCAGCTCACCACCCGGGACAGGGCAGGGGAAGACCCAGTACTTC. Using reference TRBV18 and TRBJ2-5 for the parts outside the CDR3, the full variable domain is NAGVMQNPRHLVRRRGQEARLRCSPMKGHSHVYWYRQLPEEGLKFMVYLQKENIIDESGMPKERFSAEFPKEGPSILRIQQVVRGDSAAYFCASSPPGTGQGKTQYFGPGTRLLVL.

This chain links TRBV27 with TRBJ1-4; no clear D gene. Trimming removed 6 bases at V and 5 bases at J, with 13 bases between. The germline V gene encodes CDR1 MNHEY and CDR2 SMNVEV (reference sequence). The CDR3 is made up of 14 amino acids. The CDR3 sequence: CASSSRTGNEKLFF. Here the CDR3 DNA reads TGTGCCAGCAGCTCGAGGACGGGGAATGAAAAACTGTTTTTT.

The CDR3 region has the DNA TGTGCCAGCAGCTTTAGGGACGGACTAGCGGGAGGTCTCTCCCCATTCTTC. Translation gives CASSFRDGLAGGLSPFF. This chain connects TRBV7-2 to TRBJ2-1; 14 bases are shared with TRBD2. The V gene's germline CDR1 is SGHTA and CDR2 FQGNSA. This CDR3 has 17 residues. V lost 3 bases to trimming and J lost 16 bases; unmatched junction nucleotides: 17.

This clone came up a few times. The rearrangement joins TRBV19 to TRBJ1-5; tentative D call: TRBD1 (6 bases). V was cut by 10 bases and J by 0 bases, with 13 bases left in between. This CDR3 region has 14 residues. Looked up from germline, CDR1 is LNHDA and CDR2 is SQIVND (reference sequence). The CDR3 region is CATPQGDSNQPQHF. The CDR3 coding sequence is TGTGCCACCCCACAGGGTGATAGCAATCAGCCCCAGCATTTT.

The rearrangement uses TRBV14 and TRBJ1-2, with D uncertain. Trimming removed 0 bases at V and 4 bases at J, with 9 bases between. The CDR3 is 14 amino acids. The germline CDR1 and CDR2 sequences are SGHDN and FVKESK. This CDR3 is CASSQDRTIYGYTF. CDR3 DNA sequence: TGTGCCAGCAGCCAAGATCGGACTATCTATGGCTACACCTTC.

J is TRBJ1-1 and V is TRBV7-2; no reliable D call. CDR1 is SGHTA and CDR2 is FQGNSA in the germline V gene. V lost 5 bases to trimming and J lost 2 bases, with 12 bases between them. This CDR3 spans 14 amino acids. CDR3 in amino acids: CASSLHVINTEAFF. The DNA of the CDR3 is TGTGCCAGCAGCCTACACGTTATAAACACTGAAGCTTTCTTT. Full variable domain (missing parts from reference TRBV7-2 and TRBJ1-1): GAGVSQSPSNKVTEKGKDVELRCDPISGHTALYWYRQSLGQGLEFLIYFQGNSAPDKSGLPSDRFSAERTGGSVSTLTIQRTQQEDSAVYLCASSLHVINTEAFFGQGTRLTVV.

The genes are TRBV11-3 and TRBJ2-6, with a possible D match to TRBD1 (6 bases). Germline V gene lookup returns CDR1 SGHNT and CDR2 YENEEA. The CDR3 loop spans 17 amino acids. The V and J ends lost 5 bases and 0 bases respectively, with 14 bases between them. This CDR3 is CASSAGEPFSGANVLTF. CDR3 sequence (DNA): TGTGCCAGCAGCGCAGGGGAGCCCTTCTCTGGGGCCAACGTCCTGACTTTC.

The CDR3 is CASSVEGGRAGYNEQFF. In DNA, the CDR3 is TGTGCCAGCAGCGTAGAGGGCGGGAGGGCGGGATACAATGAGCAGTTCTTC. The V and J genes are TRBV9 and TRBJ2-1; 9 nucleotides line up with TRBD2. The trim removed 0 bases at V and 4 bases at J, leaving 8 bases unmatched. The germline gives CDR1 SGDLS, CDR2 YYNGEE. There are 17 residues in the CDR3.

The V and J genes are TRBV12-5 and TRBJ2-1, with 7 bases matching TRBD1. V lost 10 bases and J lost 2; bases outside the gene matches: 5. This CDR3 has 13 residues. Germline V gene lookup returns CDR1 LGHNT and CDR2 FRNRAP. CDR3: CATTGVPYNEQFF. CDR3 in DNA: TGTGCTACTACAGGGGTCCCCTACAATGAGCAGTTCTTC.

This chain joins TRBV19 and TRBJ2-2; 8 nucleotides align to TRBD2. Germline V lookup: CDR1 LNHDA, CDR2 SQIVND (reference sequence). CDR3 size: 15 residues. V lost 4 bases and J lost 1; bases outside the gene matches: 2. In DNA form, the CDR3 reads TGTGCCAGTAGTACCACTAGCGGGAACACCGGGGAGCTGTTTTTT. This sequence encodes CASSTTSGNTGELFF.

This clone was found a few times. The chain recombines TRBV2 with TRBJ1-5; D gene unclear. The CDR3 is 17 residues long. CDR1 is SNHLY and CDR2 is FYNNEI in the germline V gene. Trimming left V 6 bases short and J 3 bases short, with 21 bases between. CDR3 loop: CASSEDVLSRTNQPQHF. The DNA of the CDR3 is TGTGCCAGCAGCGAGGACGTCCTCTCTCGAACCAATCAGCCCCAGCATTTT.

The chain carries TRBV5-6 and TRBJ1-3, with D unresolved. V lost 4 bases and J 4 bases, leaving 9 bases between the germline ends. Per the germline V gene, CDR1 is SGHDT and CDR2 is YYEEEE. The CDR3 runs 13 residues. The CDR3 here is CASSPPGGNTIYF. The CDR3 DNA reads TGTGCCAGCAGCCCCCCGGGGGGAAACACCATATATTTT.

This clone turned up a few times. The chain joins TRBV4-2 to TRBJ1-4; D not resolved. The germline gives CDR1 LGHNA, CDR2 YNFKEQ. Between the trimmed V and J ends, which lost 4 bases and 6 bases, there was a span of 6 bases. The CDR3 is 12 residues long. The CDR3 DNA reads TGTGCCAGCAGCCCCGACGATGAAAAACTGTTTTTT. This sequence encodes CASSPDDEKLFF.

This chain uses TRBV11-2 with TRBJ2-3, with a tentative D call TRBD2 (5 bases). Between the trimmed V and J ends, which lost 0 bases and 4 bases, there was a span of 20 bases. There are 18 residues in the CDR3. Germline lookup yields CDR1 SGHAT and CDR2 FQNNGV. The DNA for the CDR3 is TGTGCCAGCAGCTTAGATCGGTTCAGGACTCCTGAAGCAGATACGCAGTATTTT. Translated: CASSLDRFRTPEADTQYF.

This chain links TRBV2 with TRBJ2-5; D remains unclear. Germline values: CDR1 SNHLY, CDR2 FYNNEI. V was pared by 2 bases and J by 5 bases, with 12 bases between. This CDR3 is built from 14 residues. The CDR3 region is CASSEILDGETQYF. The DNA of the CDR3 is TGTGCCAGCAGTGAAATTCTGGATGGGGAGACCCAGTACTTC. Full variable domain (missing parts from reference TRBV2 and TRBJ2-5): EPEVTQTPSHQVTQMGQEVILRCVPISNHLYFYWYRQILGQKVEFLVSFYNNEISEKSEIFDDQFSVERPDGSNFTLKIRSTKLEDSAMYFCASSEILDGETQYFGPGTRLLVL.

The chain joins TRBV5-6 to TRBJ1-5, with a tentative D call TRBD1 (5 bases). Germline CDR1 SGHDT, CDR2 YYEEEE. This CDR3 spans 15 amino acids. Trimming took 0 bases from V and 1 from J, leaving 8 bases between them. The CDR3 sequence is CASSLAGASNQPQHF. CDR3 sequence (DNA): TGTGCCAGCAGCTTGGCCGGGGCGAGCAATCAGCCCCAGCATTTT.

The CDR3 bases are TGCGCCAGCAGCCAAGAAGGGCAAGAGACCCAGTACTTC. This codes for CASSQEGQETQYF. V usage is TRBV4-1 and J usage is TRBJ2-5; D is unclear. CDR3 length: 13 residues. Deletions cut 0 bases from V and 2 bases from J, with 4 bases between. The germline V gene encodes CDR1 MGHRA and CDR2 YSYEKL.